The present entry profiles one T cell receptor beta chain with its context. This sample is drawn from a study of blood T cell repertoires in COVID-19. For the study at large: Both acute and convalescent COVID-19 samples were obtained from the United States, Italy and Spain.

The ends were cut back, 4 bases at V and 4 bases at J, with 16 bases in the middle. The CDR3 runs to 15 residues. Per the germline V gene, CDR1 is MGHRA and CDR2 is YSYEKL. The assay was immunoSEQ multiplex PCR, and TCRdb's table has in-frame clones only and misses some. The top ten hold about 3.2% of the sample, which has 140,000 or so clones, roughly 85% seen once. The sequence derives from a man in his forties or fifties with acute or convalescent COVID-19. The rearrangement uses TRBV4-1 and TRBJ2-5, with D possibly matching TRBD1 (6 bases). The sequenced sample was peripheral blood. The CDR3 loop is CASSRRTEEGETQYF. The CDR3 nucleotides read TGCGCCAGCAGCCGCCGGACAGAAGAGGGAGAGACCCAGTACTTC.